The entry below gives a single TCR beta chain sequence along with its context. Its cognate antigen is unknown. This PCR relied on a set of 60 Vbeta primers and 13 Jbeta primers. Original processing methods: The authors later counted roughly 77 million unique TCR beta chains, 9 million to 14 million of them shared. Using immunoSEQ multiplex PCR, the repertoire was profiled, and TCRdb retains in-frame clones only, with some absent. Clonal size and the V and J genes are those of that table, whereas D and trimming came from the DNA. Its clone listing holds 40,000 to 50,000 clones. The data were taken from a study of cytomegalovirus exposure and HLA in healthy donors. Study-wide results and limits: A reported reduction in N-insertions relative to the approximately 640-donor mean was seen in an Asian-associated ancestry cluster in a later analysis.

The clonotype was recovered from a man in his thirties or forties in good health and CMV-seronegative. The sequencing input was PBMCs.

The CDR3 is CASSLSPGRTEAFF. CDR3 nucleotides: TGTGCCAGCAGTTTATCGCCAGGGCGCACTGAAGCTTTCTTT. The chain joins TRBV27 to TRBJ1-1, with a weak D call TRBD1 (5 bases). Between the trimmed V and J ends, which lost 0 bases and 4 bases, there was a span of 9 bases. CDR3 size: 14 residues. Germline V gives CDR1 MNHEY, CDR2 SMNVEV (reference sequence).